A selection of T cell receptor beta chains follows, all from one sample in a study of T cell changes during pregnancy in multiple sclerosis. Sequenced by immunoSEQ multiplex PCR; TCRdb stores in-frame clones only, minus some. The sample lists 130,000 or so clones, 90% to 95% occurring once. The sample in question was peripheral blood, obtained before pregnancy. The receptors were sampled from a female donor with multiple sclerosis, enrolled in a pregnancy study. Both conserved end residues are part of each CDR3. Fields, in order: J gene, V gene, CDR3 protein.

j_call: TRBJ2-3; v_call: TRBV5-1; cdr3_aa: CASSLQGSISDTQYF
j_call: TRBJ2-7; v_call: TRBV7-8; cdr3_aa: CASSTPGYEQYF
j_call: TRBJ2-2; v_call: TRBV7-3; cdr3_aa: CASSSPRGELFF
j_call: TRBJ1-6; v_call: TRBV5-6; cdr3_aa: CASSLTRGYNSPLHF
j_call: TRBJ2-7; v_call: TRBV10-3; cdr3_aa: CATRTGESREQYF
j_call: TRBJ1-2; v_call: TRBV4-2; cdr3_aa: CASSQRQGTPIANYGYTF
j_call: TRBJ2-5; v_call: TRBV18; cdr3_aa: CASSSSGGIQETQYF
j_call: TRBJ2-3; v_call: TRBV21-1; cdr3_aa: CASSKGAGGPRDTQYF
j_call: TRBJ2-1; v_call: TRBV5-1; cdr3_aa: CASSPLGGSFNEQFF
j_call: TRBJ2-2; v_call: TRBV9; cdr3_aa: CASSLLGSGTGELFF
j_call: TRBJ2-7; v_call: TRBV7-6; cdr3_aa: CASSSSSYEQYF
j_call: TRBJ1-2; v_call: TRBV19; cdr3_aa: CASTPDSQGRGYTF
j_call: TRBJ2-3; v_call: TRBV23-1; cdr3_aa: CASSQPPGQGPGKLRSSSTDTQYF
j_call: TRBJ2-2; v_call: TRBV6-1; cdr3_aa: CASFRGNTGELFF
j_call: TRBJ1-3; v_call: TRBV7-2; cdr3_aa: CASSWETGTSGNTIYF
j_call: TRBJ2-1; v_call: TRBV14; cdr3_aa: CASSPTSGSYNEQFF
j_call: TRBJ1-1; v_call: TRBV6-1; cdr3_aa: CASETGAGNTEAFF
j_call: TRBJ1-3; v_call: TRBV7-6; cdr3_aa: CASSFGTGGNTIYF
j_call: TRBJ2-2; v_call: TRBV27; cdr3_aa: CASSRQGWAGELFF
j_call: TRBJ1-1; v_call: TRBV5-6; cdr3_aa: CASSLASGRGNTEAFF
j_call: TRBJ2-7; v_call: TRBV5-1; cdr3_aa: CASSLSQGFSYEQYF
j_call: TRBJ2-2; v_call: TRBV6-1; cdr3_aa: CASSWGRANTGELFF
j_call: TRBJ1-1; v_call: TRBV30; cdr3_aa: CAWSVRETGVKNTEAFF
j_call: TRBJ2-7; v_call: TRBV28; cdr3_aa: CASSLGRVYEQYF
j_call: TRBJ1-5; v_call: TRBV6-6; cdr3_aa: CASSPYGLHQPQHF
j_call: TRBJ2-3; v_call: TRBV27; cdr3_aa: CASEEPSTDTQYF
j_call: TRBJ1-2; v_call: TRBV28; cdr3_aa: CASSLYRGNGYTF
j_call: TRBJ2-5; v_call: TRBV9; cdr3_aa: CASSVVAGGFQETQYF
j_call: TRBJ1-2; v_call: TRBV29-1; cdr3_aa: CSVDIYGYTF
j_call: TRBJ1-2; v_call: TRBV13; cdr3_aa: CASSYSQGSLYGYTF
j_call: TRBJ2-5; v_call: TRBV5-4; cdr3_aa: CASSWDREETQYF
j_call: TRBJ1-5; v_call: TRBV7-2; cdr3_aa: CASSLGGQFNQPQHF